The rows below give T cell receptor beta chains drawn from one sample of a study of shared clonotypes between healthy human individuals. Profiled with immunoSEQ multiplex PCR; TCRdb holds only in-frame clones, not every one. Of under 350,000 clones in the sample, 80% to 90% were seen once. The source material was memory CD8+ T cells sorted from blood. These receptors were collected from a man aged 18 to 29 in good health. CDR3s include the opening cysteine and the closing phenylalanine or tryptophan. D genes are given only for firm matches. Clone sizes are given selectively: once, few, many, or a class where the clone is expanded.

j_gene	len	abundance	d_gene	v_gene	CDR3nt	CDR3aa
TRBJ1-1	15	.	TRBD1	TRBV5-1	TGCGCCAGCAGCTTTGACAGGGGAGGGAACACTGAAGCTTTCTTT	CASSFDRGGNTEAFF
TRBJ1-2	13	.	TRBD1	TRBV5-6	TGTGCCAGCAGCTTCGGACAGGGGTATGGCTACACCTTC	CASSFGQGYGYTF
TRBJ1-1	14	once	.	TRBV4-3	TGCGCCAGCAGCCAAGAGGGAGGGAGGGCTGAAGCTTTCTTT	CASSQEGGRAEAFF
TRBJ1-2	14	.	.	TRBV11-2	TGTGCCAGCAGCTTAGGGGGGAGGGAGTATGGCTACACCTTC	CASSLGGREYGYTF
TRBJ1-4	13	.	.	TRBV5-4	TGTGCCAGCAGCAAGGACGGATATGAAAAACTGTTTTTT	CASSKDGYEKLFF
TRBJ1-4	12	.	.	TRBV29-1	TGCAGCGCGGGACTTAGTAATGAAAAACTGTTTTTT	CSAGLSNEKLFF
TRBJ2-2	15	.	TRBD1	TRBV27	TGTGCCAGCAGCAAGGGACAGGGTTTTGGCGGGGAGCTGTTTTTT	CASSKGQGFGGELFF
TRBJ1-2	14	.	.	TRBV6-7	TGTGCCAGCAGTTACTTTCCCCCCGGCTATGGCTACACCTTC	CASSYFPPGYGYTF
TRBJ2-1	14	.	.	TRBV27	TGTGCCAGCAGTTTAGACAGTTTGTACAATGAGCAGTTCTTC	CASSLDSLYNEQFF
TRBJ2-7	16	.	TRBD2	TRBV4-3	TGCGCCAGCAGCCAAGAGGACGGGGGACTAGCGGAAGGGCAGTACTTC	CASSQEDGGLAEGQYF
TRBJ2-7	12	.	.	TRBV12-5	TGTGCTAGTGGTTTGGCGACAGGAGAGCAGTACTTC	CASGLATGEQYF
TRBJ2-1	14	.	TRBD2	TRBV28	TGTGCCAGCAGTCCTACTAGCGGATGGTGGGAGCAGTTCTTC	CASSPTSGWWEQFF
TRBJ2-1	15	once	TRBD2	TRBV27	TGTGCCAGCAGCCAGACTAGCGGGGCCTACAATGAGCAGTTCTTC	CASSQTSGAYNEQFF
TRBJ2-1	15	.	TRBD2	TRBV5-6	TGTGCCAGCAGCTTGGCCCTAGCGGGGAACAATGAGCAGTTCTTC	CASSLALAGNNEQFF
TRBJ1-2	13	.	TRBD1	TRBV27	TGTGCCAGCAGTCCGACAGGGACAGGCGGCTACACCTTC	CASSPTGTGGYTF
TRBJ2-7	13	.	.	TRBV5-6	TGTGCCAGCAGCTTAGAGGGCTCGGCCGAGCAGTACTTC	CASSLEGSAEQYF
TRBJ2-7	13	.	.	TRBV13	TGTGCCAGCAGCTTAGAAGATACTTACGAGCAGTACTTC	CASSLEDTYEQYF
TRBJ2-7	16	few	TRBD2	TRBV7-9	TGTGCCAGCAGCGCCACCATGGGGGGGGTGCTTTACGAGCAGTACTTC	CASSATMGGVLYEQYF
TRBJ2-7	14	once	.	TRBV19	TGTGCCAGTATGGGGGACAACTTATACGACGAGCAGTACTTC	CASMGDNLYDEQYF
TRBJ1-1	12	.	.	TRBV30	TGTGCCTGGAACCCGGAAGGCACTGAAGCTTTCTTT	CAWNPEGTEAFF
TRBJ2-7	15	few	TRBD1	TRBV4-1	TGCGCCAGCAGCCAAGCTGGGACAGGTACCTACGAGCAGTACTTC	CASSQAGTGTYEQYF
TRBJ2-5	15	.	.	TRBV4-1	TGCGCCAGCAGCCTAGTTTTCGGGGGCTCGGAGACCCAGTACTTC	CASSLVFGGSETQYF
TRBJ2-5	16	.	TRBD2	TRBV9	TGTGCCAGCACCTACTTACTAGCGGGAGGACAAGAGACCCAGTACTTC	CASTYLLAGGQETQYF
TRBJ1-1	14	.	.	TRBV7-8	TGTGCCAGCAGTTTAGTGGGGTGGAACACTGAAGCTTTCTTT	CASSLVGWNTEAFF
TRBJ2-2	14	.	.	TRBV30	TGTGCCTGGGACTCTATCGGGATCACCGGGGAGCTGTTTTTT	CAWDSIGITGELFF